This TCR beta chain was documented in a study of blood T cells in healthy people across ages. Comments on this clonotype: The antigen is undetermined.

Using a J-beta primer mix together with a sample-barcoded 5' primer, a second PCR was run for roughly 6 to 12 cycles. Each CDR3 protein is one row after TCRdb ran MiXCR on the 5' RACE reads. Of hundreds of thousands of distinct CDR3 sequences in the sample, 35% to 40% were seen once. Overall study findings and caveats: Estimates of diversity drawn from one million T cells were considered underestimates. The study found more naive CD4+ cells and higher diversity in long-lived than aged donors.

Input material: blood. The source of this sequence is a man aged 18 to 29 in good health.

The CDR3 reads CASRIPGREIYNEQFF. DNA for the CDR3: TGTGCCAGCAGGATCCCAGGACGGGAGATATACAATGAGCAGTTCTTC. V usage is TRBV11-2 and J usage is TRBJ2-1; perhaps TRBD2 as D (6 bases). Germline V lookup: CDR1 SGHAT, CDR2 FQNNGV. The CDR3 runs to 16 residues. Deletions cut 6 bases from V and 4 bases from J, with 19 bases between.